This TCR beta chain was sequenced in a study of cytomegalovirus exposure and HLA in healthy donors. PCR involved 60 Vbeta and 13 Jbeta primers. Libraries were prepared by immunoSEQ multiplex PCR; TCRdb keeps only in-frame clonotypes and omits some of them. This table has 180,000 or so clones, around four fifths appearing once. V was cut by 2 bases and J by 1 base, with 6 bases left in between. The CDR3 sequence is 14 residues long. Germline CDR1 is SGDLS and CDR2 is YYNGEE. The rearrangement joins TRBV9 to TRBJ2-2; D possibly corresponds to TRBD2 (6 bases). The sample comprised PBMCs. The receptor's source is a female donor in good health and CMV-seronegative. CDR3 protein: CASSVGGNTGELFF. In nucleotides, the CDR3 is TGTGCCAGCAGCGTGGGAGGGAACACCGGGGAGCTGTTTTTT.